The TCR beta chain described here comes from a study of OX40 agonist ivuxolimab in advanced cancers. The table came from immunoSEQ multiplex PCR; TCRdb's copy has only in-frame clones and leaves some out. The sample consists of some 68,000 clones, 88% of them appearing once. Trimming cost V 2 bases and J 5 bases, with 17 bases left between them. Germline CDR1 reads SGDLS; CDR2 reads YYNGEE. There are 15 residues in the CDR3. This sequence was found in an adult with an advanced solid tumor such as melanoma, head and neck, liver or kidney cancer. The genes are TRBV9 and TRBJ2-7; tentatively, D is TRBD1 (6 bases). This sample comprised CD4+ or CD8+ T cells sorted from blood, obtained in a trial of the OX40 agonist ivuxolimab. CDR3 amino acids: CASSVGTQGFHEQYF. The CDR3 coding sequence is TGTGCCAGCAGCGTGGGGACACAGGGATTCCACGAGCAGTACTTC. The full variable domain, its missing parts supplied by reference TRBV9 and TRBJ2-7, is DSGVTQTPKHLITATGQRVTLRCSPRSGDLSVYWYQQSLDQGLQFLIQYYNGEERAKGNILERFSAQQFPDLHSELNLSSLELGDSALYFCASSVGTQGFHEQYFGPGTRLTVT.